These 23 T cell receptor beta chains originate from one sample sequenced in a study of identical twins. TCRdb analysed the 5' RACE reads with MiXCR anew, one entry per CDR3 protein. The sample holds around 960,000 distinct CDR3 sequences, approximately 13% seen once. This same sample was also part of a study on yellow fever vaccine responses in identical twins.

Sequenced: PBMCs. Receptor source: a woman younger than 35 in good health.

This clonotype was seen only a few times. The chain uses TRBV9 and TRBJ2-1; D could derive from TRBD1 or TRBD2 (5 bases each). Trimming shortened V by 0 bases and J by 8 bases, and 9 bases separated the two germline ends. There are 13 residues in the CDR3. Per the germline V gene, CDR1 is SGDLS and CDR2 is YYNGEE. The CDR3 region is CASSVAGRHEQFF. DNA of the CDR3: TGTGCCAGCAGCGTAGCGGGGCGGCATGAGCAGTTCTTC.

This clonotype was seen only a few times. The V and J genes are TRBV27 and TRBJ2-7; no clear D gene. V was cut by 0 bases and J by 2 bases, with 8 bases left in between. Germline CDR1 is MNHEY and CDR2 is SMNVEV (reference sequence). There are 14 residues in the CDR3. The CDR3 here is CASSLSATAYEQYF. DNA for the CDR3: TGTGCCAGCAGTTTATCGGCGACTGCCTACGAGCAGTACTTC.

The V gene is TRBV5-6, the J gene TRBJ1-3; no reliable D call. This CDR3 comprises 15 residues. Germline values: CDR1 SGHDT, CDR2 YYEEEE. Trimming pared 10 bases from V and 2 bases from J, leaving 19 bases between. In DNA, the CDR3 is TGTGCCTCCAGCCGGAGGGTAGTCCCTGGAAACACCATATATTTT. As protein: CASSRRVVPGNTIYF.

This clonotype has a handful of counts. This chain connects TRBV7-3 to TRBJ2-7; 9 bases are shared with TRBD1. Per the germline V gene, CDR1 is SGHTA and CDR2 is FQGTGA. Trimming cost V 6 bases and J 0 bases; bases outside gene matches: 6. The CDR3 loop spans 15 amino acids. The CDR3 loop reads CASRSTGGSSYEQYF. In nucleotides, the CDR3 is TGTGCCAGCAGGTCGACAGGGGGGAGCTCCTACGAGCAGTACTTC.

This clonotype was seen many times. V gene TRBV5-1 combines with J gene TRBJ2-3; either TRBD1 or TRBD2 may fit D (5 bases each). The CDR3 runs 13 residues. Trimming removed 5 bases at V and 1 base at J, with 8 bases between. Germline V gene sequence: CDR1 SGHRS, CDR2 YFSETQ. The CDR3 coding sequence is TGCGCCAGCAGATGGGACCGCACAGATACGCAGTATTTT. It specifies CASRWDRTDTQYF. The complete variable domain, with remaining parts taken from reference TRBV5-1 and TRBJ2-3, reads KAGVTQTPRYLIKTRGQQVTLSCSPISGHRSVSWYQQTPGQGLQFLFEYFSETQRNKGNFPGRFSGRQFSNSRSEMNVSTLELGDSALYLCASRWDRTDTQYFGPGTRLTVL.

The CDR3 loop reads CASSSRRGQTQYF. DNA of the CDR3: TGTGCCAGCAGTTCTCGACGGGGTCAGACCCAGTACTTC. V and J are TRBV6-5 and TRBJ2-5, with TRBD2 as a possible D gene (5 bases). There are 13 residues in the CDR3. Trimming shortened V by 4 bases and J by 6 bases, and 12 bases separated the two germline ends. The germline gives CDR1 MNHEY, CDR2 SVGAGI.

This sequence joins TRBV7-9 and TRBJ2-7, with TRBD1 matching over 10 bases. This CDR3 comprises 16 residues. The germline CDR1 and CDR2 sequences are SEHNR and FQNEAQ (reference sequence). The J segment lost 5 bases and the V segment lost 1 base, leaving 8 bases of the junction unmatched. CDR3 nucleotide sequence: TGTGCCAGCAGCTTAGTAGTCGGGACAGGGGCCAACGAGCAGTACTTC. This gives the protein CASSLVVGTGANEQYF.

This clonotype was detected a few times. The J gene is TRBJ2-1, the V gene TRBV2; D might be TRBD2 (6 bases). This CDR3 has 15 amino acids. Germline values: CDR1 SNHLY, CDR2 FYNNEI. V was pared by 2 bases and J by 4 bases, with 12 bases between. The CDR3 DNA sequence: TGTGCCAGCAGTGAAAAGCGGGCAGGGTACAATGAGCAGTTCTTC. It specifies CASSEKRAGYNEQFF.

The sample holds a few counts of this clonotype. This chain joins TRBV6-5 and TRBJ2-5; D remains ambiguous. CDR3 length: 13 amino acids. Germline V lookup: CDR1 MNHEY, CDR2 SVGAGI. Trimming took off 5 bases at V and 6 bases at J, with 13 bases between the two ends. CDR3 amino acids: CASSHRDLQTQYF. DNA for the CDR3: TGTGCCAGCAGTCACAGAGACCTGCAGACCCAGTACTTC.

The gene calls are TRBV7-6 and TRBJ1-6; TRBD1 matches 8 bases. Per the germline V gene, CDR1 is SGHVS and CDR2 is FNYEAQ. CDR3 length: 14 amino acids. V was pared by 1 base and J by 10 bases, with 3 bases of the junction left unmatched. CDR3 sequence: CASSLGQGLSPLHF. In DNA, the CDR3 is TGTGCCAGCAGCTTAGGACAGGGGTTGTCACCCCTCCACTTT.

The rearrangement joins TRBV5-1 to TRBJ2-2, with D tentatively TRBD1 (6 bases). The ends were cut back, 7 bases at V and 2 bases at J, with 18 bases in the middle. Germline CDR1 and CDR2: SGHRS and YFSETQ. The CDR3 loop spans 16 amino acids. CDR3 DNA: TGCGCCAGCTCCGATAGACAGGTGGAAAACACCGGGGAGCTGTTTTTT. This sequence encodes CASSDRQVENTGELFF.

This clonotype was found a few times. The V and J genes are TRBV28 and TRBJ2-1; TRBD2 matches 13 bases. The germline V gene encodes CDR1 MDHEN and CDR2 SYDVKM. V was clipped by 3 bases and J by 12 bases; unmatched bases: 5. The CDR3 extends over 14 amino acids. The CDR3 loop reads CASSLGTSGKAQFF. CDR3 coding DNA: TGTGCCAGCAGTTTGGGGACTAGCGGGAAAGCGCAGTTCTTC.

This clonotype occurred many times. This chain links TRBV12-3 or TRBV12-4 with TRBJ2-2; TRBD2 agrees at 10 bases. With 11 bases clipped from V and 7 bases from J, the junction kept 7 bases outside the gene matches. This CDR3 is 13 amino acids long. The CDR3, as DNA: TGTGCCGCCCGTAGCGGGAGGATCGGGGAGCTGTTTTTT. Its translation: CAARSGRIGELFF.

The gene calls are TRBV2 and TRBJ2-6; D unresolved. V was clipped by 7 bases and J by 0 bases, with 7 bases between them. The CDR3 sequence is 14 residues long. Germline-derived CDR1 and CDR2 are SNHLY and FYNNEI. CDR3 nucleotides: TGTGCCAGCACCATCCCCTCTGGGGCCAACGTCCTGACTTTC. Its translation: CASTIPSGANVLTF.

This clonotype was seen repeatedly, ten times or more. This chain joins TRBV3-1 and TRBJ2-2, with 8 bases lining up with TRBD2. The CDR3 runs 15 residues. The germline gives CDR1 LGHDT, CDR2 YNNKEL (reference sequence). V lost 4 bases and J lost 4; bases outside the gene matches: 5. CDR3 coding DNA: TGTGCCAGCAGCCGATCCGGGGGGGCCACCGGGGAGCTGTTTTTT. Protein sequence: CASSRSGGATGELFF.

The rearrangement links TRBV4-1 to TRBJ2-5; 7 bases map to TRBD2. This CDR3 region has 15 residues. V was clipped by 4 bases and J by 5 bases; unmatched bases: 10. From germline, CDR1 is MGHRA and CDR2 YSYEKL. The CDR3 bases are TGCGCCAGCAGCCTAGAAGGGAGGGTTTTGGAGACCCAGTACTTC. Its translation: CASSLEGRVLETQYF.

The chain combines TRBV18 with TRBJ1-2; D is undetermined. The CDR3 totals 15 residues. Germline-derived CDR1 and CDR2 are KGHSH and LQKENI. V dropped 0 bases and J dropped 4 bases, with 12 bases sitting between them. The CDR3 loop is CASSPPTILAYGYTF. CDR3 bases: TGTGCCAGCTCACCACCTACAATCCTTGCCTATGGCTACACCTTC.

In this sample, this clonotype turned up many times. This chain joins TRBV7-6 and TRBJ1-2, with D unresolved. The CDR3 contains 13 residues. In germline, CDR1 is SGHVS, CDR2 FNYEAQ. Trimming took 4 bases from V and 4 from J, leaving 10 bases between them. CDR3 loop: CASSSSTSYGYTF. Written as DNA, the CDR3 is TGTGCCAGCAGCTCCTCTACCAGCTATGGCTACACCTTC.

V gene TRBV2 combines with J gene TRBJ2-3; no reliable D call. Per germline, CDR1 SNHLY and CDR2 FYNNEI. The CDR3 is 14 amino acids. Between the trimmed V and J ends, which lost 3 bases and 1 base, there was a span of 8 bases. The CDR3 here is CASSDGVGTDTQYF. The CDR3 DNA reads as TGTGCCAGCAGTGACGGCGTCGGCACAGATACGCAGTATTTT.

CDR3 region: CASSPGNRGLMGYGYTF. DNA of the CDR3: TGTGCCAGCAGCCCCGGGAACAGAGGCTTGATGGGCTATGGCTACACCTTC. The chain joins TRBV6-1 to TRBJ1-2; D not resolved. Germline CDR1 MNHNS, CDR2 SASEGT. V lost 6 bases and J 4 bases, leaving 24 bases between the germline ends. The CDR3 consists of 17 residues.

This clonotype was seen only a few times. The rearrangement joins TRBV10-3 to TRBJ1-6; D uncertain. V gave up 2 bases and J gave up 10 bases, with 15 bases separating them. CDR3 size: 15 residues. Germline lookup yields CDR1 ENHRY and CDR2 SYGVKD. CDR3 loop: CAISEDGEARSPLHF. CDR3 nucleotides: TGTGCCATCAGTGAGGATGGGGAAGCACGGTCACCCCTCCACTTT.

The table lists this clonotype with a few counts. The chain couples TRBV29-1 to TRBJ2-7; the D is unclear. The length of the CDR3 is 15 residues. The germline V and J ends were trimmed by 4 bases and 0 bases, with 16 bases remaining between them. CDR1 is SQVTM, CDR2 ANQGSEA, per germline. For the CDR3, the DNA is TGCAGCGTTGCGGGCACTCTGGAAAGCTCCTACGAGCAGTACTTC. Translated, it gives CSVAGTLESSYEQYF.

This clonotype was found a few times. The chain uses TRBV29-1 and TRBJ2-3, with 9 bases matching TRBD2. The CDR3 covers 13 residues. The ends lost 6 bases at V and 5 bases at J; junction bases unmatched: 6. The germline V gene has CDR1 SQVTM and CDR2 ANQGSEA. The CDR3 protein is CSVGRGGEDTQYF. The CDR3, as DNA: TGCAGCGTGGGGCGGGGGGGCGAAGATACGCAGTATTTT.